These 11 T cell receptor beta chains originate from one sample sequenced in a study of cytomegalovirus exposure and HLA in healthy donors (dated by TCRdb to between 2016 and 2019). To prepare the library, the immunoSEQ multiplex PCR assay was applied. This immuneACCESS table, as held by TCRdb, lists in-frame sequences with V and J called but not all clones. Of the missing ones, under half trace to an unresolved V gene in checked studies; the others have no known cause. For this sample the table gives fewer than 150,000 clones, of which 88% were detected only once. 7% to 9% of the sample goes to the ten largest clones. Sequenced input: PBMCs. The receptors were gathered from a woman aged 18 to 35 in good health and CMV-seropositive.

The gene calls are TRBV6-5 and TRBJ1-6, with 8 nucleotides matching TRBD1. The CDR3 has 15 residues. Unmatched junction bases numbered 10, after V lost 5 bases and J lost 10 bases. Germline V CDR1 and CDR2: MNHEY, SVGAGI. In DNA, the CDR3 is TGTGCCAGCAGTCCTCTGACAGGGGATAGGTCACCCCTCCACTTT. Amino acids: CASSPLTGDRSPLHF.

The rearrangement links TRBV9 to TRBJ2-7; 8 bases map to TRBD1. The CDR3 covers 16 residues. The V gene end was trimmed by 3 bases and the J gene end by 2 bases; junction bases not matched to a gene: 10. CDR1 and CDR2 (germline): SGDLS, YYNGEE. CDR3 nucleotide sequence: TGTGCCAGCAGCGCGGGACAGGCGCCTAATCCCTACGAGCAGTACTTC. This gives the protein CASSAGQAPNPYEQYF. Looking up the rest from reference TRBV9 and TRBJ2-7 gives the full variable domain: DSGVTQTPKHLITATGQRVTLRCSPRSGDLSVYWYQQSLDQGLQFLIQYYNGEERAKGNILERFSAQQFPDLHSELNLSSLELGDSALYFCASSAGQAPNPYEQYFGPGTRLTVT.

The chain joins TRBV11-2 to TRBJ2-7; D gene uncertain. CDR3 size: 13 residues. Trimming took 5 bases from V and 9 from J, leaving 17 bases between them. Germline V gene data show CDR1 as SGHAT and CDR2 as FQNNGV. CDR3 in amino acids: CASSTHLGLRQYF. In nucleotides, the CDR3 is TGTGCCAGCAGCACACACCTAGGATTACGGCAGTACTTC.

The CDR3 loop reads CASSPELAGYEQYF. The CDR3 DNA follows: TGTGCCAGCAGCCCGGAGCTGGCCGGCTACGAGCAGTACTTC. The chain couples TRBV5-4 to TRBJ2-7; D unresolved. The V and J ends lost 4 bases and 3 bases respectively, with 14 bases between them. This CDR3 spans 14 amino acids. The germline V gene encodes CDR1 SGHNT and CDR2 YYREEE (reference sequence). Full variable domain (missing parts from reference TRBV5-4 and TRBJ2-7): ETGVTQSPTHLIKTRGQQVTLRCSSQSGHNTVSWYQQALGQGPQFIFQYYREEENGRGNFPPRFSGLQFPNYSSELNVNALELDDSALYLCASSPELAGYEQYFGPGTRLTVT.

The rearrangement joins TRBV4-1 to TRBJ2-1; D may be TRBD2 (5 bases). With 6 bases removed from V and 5 bases from J, the gap between germline ends came to 14 bases. Germline CDR1 and CDR2: MGHRA and YSYEKL. The CDR3 sequence is 14 residues long. This CDR3 reads CASSRLPRDNEQFF. CDR3 nucleotides: TGCGCCAGCAGTCGACTACCCCGCGACAATGAGCAGTTCTTC.

The J gene is TRBJ1-2, the V gene TRBV28, with a tentative D call TRBD1 (6 bases). Per the germline V gene, CDR1 is MDHEN and CDR2 is SYDVKM. V gave up 8 bases and J gave up 8 bases, with 15 bases separating them. CDR3 length equals 12 residues. The chain's CDR3 is CASEVRGGGYTF. For the CDR3, the DNA is TGTGCCAGCGAAGTCAGGGGTGGAGGCTACACCTTC.

This clone showed up just once. This sequence joins TRBV7-2 and TRBJ2-6; D might be TRBD1 (6 bases). V was shortened by 5 bases and J by 0 bases, with 20 bases between the two germline ends. This CDR3 comprises 19 residues. Germline values: CDR1 SGHTA, CDR2 FQGNSA. This CDR3 reads CASSTRWTALPSGANVLTF. CDR3 DNA sequence: TGTGCCAGCAGCACCCGATGGACAGCCTTGCCCTCTGGGGCCAACGTCCTGACTTTC.

The V and J genes are TRBV19 and TRBJ1-2, with 9 bases identical to TRBD1. V was pared by 6 bases and J by 3 bases, with 5 bases of the junction left unmatched. Germline values: CDR1 LNHDA, CDR2 SQIVND (reference sequence). CDR3 length equals 14 residues. CDR3 region: CASSGQGKDYGYTF. The CDR3 DNA reads TGTGCCAGTAGCGGACAGGGGAAGGACTATGGCTACACCTTC.

The chain has TRBV6-5 and TRBJ2-3; 7 bases match TRBD2. The junction had 11 bases not matched to a gene; V was cut back by 3 bases and J by 5 bases. Per germline, CDR1 MNHEY and CDR2 SVGAGI. This CDR3 spans 16 amino acids. CDR3 residues: CASSYERGRTGDTQYF. The CDR3 DNA reads as TGTGCCAGCAGTTATGAGCGGGGACGCACAGGAGATACGCAGTATTTT.

The V call is TRBV15, the J call TRBJ2-5; D is unclear. The CDR3 is 13 amino acids. Between the trimmed V and J ends, which lost 0 bases and 2 bases, there was a span of 4 bases. Looked up from germline, CDR1 is LNHNV and CDR2 is YYDKDF (reference sequence). CDR3 region: CATSRDKQETQYF. CDR3 DNA sequence: TGTGCCACCAGCAGAGACAAACAAGAGACCCAGTACTTC.

This clone has a handful of counts. The chain is built from TRBV7-8 and TRBJ2-7, with 7 bases lining up with TRBD2. The V and J ends lost 5 bases and 2 bases, in that order; junction bases with no gene match: 15. This CDR3 comprises 17 residues. Germline assignment: CDR1 SGHVS and CDR2 FQNEAQ. CDR3 in amino acids: CASSHGVNSGYTYEQYF. Written as DNA, the CDR3 is TGTGCCAGCAGCCATGGGGTGAATAGCGGGTACACCTACGAGCAGTACTTC.